Listed below are T cell receptor beta chains from one sample, sequenced in a study of blood T cells in healthy people across ages. Using its own MiXCR run on the 5' RACE reads, TCRdb lists one record per CDR3 protein. The table records about 1,400,000 distinct CDR3 sequences, around 59% of them present only once. The sample taken for sequencing was blood. These receptors were obtained from a man younger than 35 in good health. The CDR3 runs from the conserved cysteine through the conserved F or W. A D gene is named only where the DNA matches it firmly. The listing skips clone size in some rows; elsewhere it reads once, few, many or a size class.

len,v_gene,j_gene,d_gene,abundance,CDR3nt,CDR3aa
16,TRBV24-1,TRBJ2-3,-,once,TGTGCCACCAGTGACCCCGGGGACGGTTACACAGATACGCAGTATTTT,CATSDPGDGYTDTQYF
16,TRBV4-1,TRBJ2-7,-,-,TGCGCCAGCAGCCAACGGACCGCAAGGGGTTCCTACGAGCAGTACTTC,CASSQRTARGSYEQYF
15,TRBV4-1,TRBJ2-1,-,-,TGCGCCAGCAAACTAGTGGGAGTAGGTTACAATGAGCAGTTCTTC,CASKLVGVGYNEQFF
15,TRBV20-1,TRBJ2-5,TRBD1,-,TGCAGTGCTCCTCGAGATCTTGACAGGGGGCAGACCCAGTACTTC,CSAPRDLDRGQTQYF
14,TRBV29-1,TRBJ2-1,-,few,TGCAGCGTTCGGTTGGGGTTTCCCTACAATGAGCAGTTCTTC,CSVRLGFPYNEQFF
13,TRBV10-3,TRBJ2-1,-,-,TGTGCCATCAGTGAGGGCAGGGAGAATGAGCAGTTCTTC,CAISEGRENEQFF
13,TRBV6-2/TRBV6-3,TRBJ2-1,-,-,TGTGCCAGCACTCTACAGGTGCGCAATGAGCAGTTCTTC,CASTLQVRNEQFF
14,TRBV15,TRBJ2-7,TRBD1,once,TGTGCCACCAGAGAAACTGGACAGGGAGGCGAGCAGTACTTC,CATRETGQGGEQYF
15,TRBV5-1,TRBJ2-1,-,-,TGCGCCAGCAGCTTGATCCAGGGGAATTACAATGAGCAGTTCTTC,CASSLIQGNYNEQFF
15,TRBV2,TRBJ2-1,TRBD2,-,TGTGCCAGCCGTACCGGGACTAGCGGAATCAATGAGCAGTTCTTC,CASRTGTSGINEQFF
12,TRBV21-1,TRBJ2-7,-,-,TGTGCCAGCAGCAAAGAGACATACGAGCAGTACTTC,CASSKETYEQYF
15,TRBV6-2/TRBV6-3,TRBJ2-1,-,-,TGTGCCAGCAGTTACCAGGGATCCCCCTACAATGAGCAGTTCTTC,CASSYQGSPYNEQFF
15,TRBV6-1,TRBJ2-3,TRBD2,-,TGTGCCAGCAGGGATAGCGGGAGCCGTACAGATACGCAGTATTTT,CASRDSGSRTDTQYF
14,TRBV7-9,TRBJ1-1,-,-,TGTGCCAGCGGGGGGAGGGATATGGGCACTGAAGCTTTCTTT,CASGGRDMGTEAFF
15,TRBV20-1,TRBJ2-7,TRBD1,few,TGCAGTGCTAGAGATGTCGAGGGGGCTTCCTACGAGCAGTACTTC,CSARDVEGASYEQYF
13,TRBV29-1,TRBJ2-3,-,-,TGCAGCACGGTCCGACTGGGCACAGATACGCAGTATTTT,CSTVRLGTDTQYF
13,TRBV7-7,TRBJ2-1,-,few,TGTGCTAGCAGCCCAGACTCAGCCCAGGAGCAGTTCTTC,CASSPDSAQEQFF
16,TRBV20-1,TRBJ2-5,TRBD2,many,TGCAGTGCTAGAGATACGGTAGCGGGAGAGAGTGAGACCCAGTACTTC,CSARDTVAGESETQYF
12,TRBV15,TRBJ2-1,-,-,TGTGCCACCAGCAGAGATCGCCCTGAGCAGTTCTTC,CATSRDRPEQFF
16,TRBV27,TRBJ2-2,-,-,TGTGCCAGCAGTCCGACAGGTCCTCCGAACACCGGGGAGCTGTTTTTT,CASSPTGPPNTGELFF
17,TRBV7-9,TRBJ2-5,-,-,TGTGCCAGCAGTAAAGGGTCCCAGCGGCTATGGCAAGAGACCCAGTACTTC,CASSKGSQRLWQETQYF
16,TRBV28,TRBJ2-7,TRBD2,-,TGTGCCAGCAGTTTAGTAGGGCTAGCGGGGGTCTACGAGCAGTACTTC,CASSLVGLAGVYEQYF
16,TRBV7-9,TRBJ2-5,TRBD2,few,TGTGCCAGCAGCTTAGAAGCGGGGGGGTCTCCTCGAGAGCAGTACTTC,CASSLEAGGSPREQYF